The rows below give T cell receptor beta chains drawn from one sample of a study of blood T cell repertoires in COVID-19. TCRdb keeps only in-frame clones here, not all; method: immunoSEQ multiplex PCR. The sample lists 250,000 to 300,000 clones, approximately 90% occurring once. The sequencing input was peripheral blood. Source of these receptors: a man between 35 and 55 years old with acute or convalescent COVID-19. CDR3s include the opening cysteine and the closing phenylalanine or tryptophan. Fields, in order: J gene, clone size, D gene, V gene, CDR3 DNA, CDR3 protein. D genes are given only for firm matches. Expanded clones get a size class; other rows say once, few or many, or leave the size out.

>TRBJ1-2|-|-|TRBV19
TGTGCCAGTAGTATCCCCTCCAGGGCAGACTATGGCTACACCTTC
CASSIPSRADYGYTF
>TRBJ2-5|-|TRBD1|TRBV25-1
TGTGCCAGCAGTGATGTTGGGCAGGGGGCTAAGTCGGAGACCCAGTACTTC
CASSDVGQGAKSETQYF
>TRBJ2-6|-|TRBD1|TRBV5-5
TGTGCCAGCAGCTTTACGACAGGGGGTGGAACGAGGGCCAACGTCCTGACTTTC
CASSFTTGGGTRANVLTF
>TRBJ1-1|-|-|TRBV5-4
TGTGCCAGCAGCTTGAATGAATGGCTCGGGACTTCTGGGGGTGAAGCTTTCTTT
CASSLNEWLGTSGGEAFF
>TRBJ1-2|-|-|TRBV18
TGTGCCAGCTCACCAGATATTTTAGCGCCTTCCTACACCTTC
CASSPDILAPSYTF
>TRBJ2-1|-|TRBD2|TRBV11-2
TGTGCCAGCAGCTCCCGCGGGGGTGCGGGGGGGACCTACAATGAGCAGTTCTTC
CASSSRGGAGGTYNEQFF
>TRBJ2-1|-|TRBD1|TRBV29-1
TGCAGCGTCCGGGACAGGGGAAATGAGCAGTTCTTC
CSVRDRGNEQFF
>TRBJ1-5|-|-|TRBV5-8
TGTGCCAGCACCACACGGGTTGCGGGGCAGCCCCAGCATTTT
CASTTRVAGQPQHF
>TRBJ2-2|-|TRBD2|TRBV7-8
TGTGCCAGCAGCCACGGACTAGCGGGGGGAACCGGGGAGCTGTTTTTT
CASSHGLAGGTGELFF
>TRBJ1-2|-|-|TRBV5-1
TGCGCCAGCAGCCCCGACGGGACACTTAACTATGGCTACACCTTC
CASSPDGTLNYGYTF
>TRBJ2-3|-|-|TRBV12-5
TGTGCTAGTGGTTTTGGACAGTATTCCACAGATACGCAGTATTTT
CASGFGQYSTDTQYF
>TRBJ2-7|-|-|TRBV13
TGTGCCAGCAGCTCGCGGGACTACGAGCAGTACTTC
CASSSRDYEQYF
>TRBJ1-1|-|-|TRBV30
TGTGCCTGGAGTGTATGGGCAGATTTTTTAAACACTGAAGCTTTCTTT
CAWSVWADFLNTEAFF
>TRBJ1-5|-|-|TRBV11-1
TGTGCCAGCAGCTTAGGCCCAGGTGGGGAGCAGCCCCAGCATTTT
CASSLGPGGEQPQHF
>TRBJ2-2|-|TRBD2|TRBV6-6
TGTGCCAGCAGTCCAAGCGGACTGACGGGGGGCACCGGGGAGCTGTTTTTT
CASSPSGLTGGTGELFF
>TRBJ2-5|-|TRBD2|TRBV5-6
TGTGCCAGCAGCAACCGACTAGCGGGGAGTCAAGAGACCCAGTACTTC
CASSNRLAGSQETQYF
>TRBJ2-7|-|-|TRBV29-1
TGCAGCGTTGAAGGGCCGGGGTCCTACGAGCAGTACTTC
CSVEGPGSYEQYF
>TRBJ1-6|-|TRBD1|TRBV6-5
TGTGCCAGCAGTTTGACCCGGGACAGTAATTCACCCCTCCACTTT
CASSLTRDSNSPLHF
>TRBJ1-2|few|-|TRBV24-1
TGTGCCACCATGGACACGATGAACTATGGCTACACCTTC
CATMDTMNYGYTF
>TRBJ2-1|once|-|TRBV6-1
TGTGCCAGCAGTGAAAGGGCAGGGGACTCCTACAATGAGCAGTTCTTC
CASSERAGDSYNEQFF
>TRBJ2-1|-|-|TRBV10-1
TGCGCCAGCCAGGGGACGAACTACAATGAGCAGTTCTTC
CASQGTNYNEQFF
>TRBJ2-3|-|-|TRBV11-3
TGTGCCAGCAGCTTAGGAGGCGGATACACAGATACGCAGTATTTT
CASSLGGGYTDTQYF
>TRBJ2-3|-|TRBD2|TRBV2
TGTGCCAGCAGCGGACGGACTAGAGGAGATACGCAGTATTTT
CASSGRTRGDTQYF
>TRBJ1-1|-|TRBD1|TRBV19
TGTGCCAGTAGTCCAGGGACAGAAAAGAACACTGAAGCTTTCTTT
CASSPGTEKNTEAFF
>TRBJ1-3|-|-|TRBV6-1
TGTGCCAGCAGTGAAGCGCGCTTGGGCACCAACTCTGGAAACACCATATATTTT
CASSEARLGTNSGNTIYF
>TRBJ1-2|-|-|TRBV11-2
TGTGCCAGCAGTACCGACAGGCAGATTGGCTACACCTTC
CASSTDRQIGYTF